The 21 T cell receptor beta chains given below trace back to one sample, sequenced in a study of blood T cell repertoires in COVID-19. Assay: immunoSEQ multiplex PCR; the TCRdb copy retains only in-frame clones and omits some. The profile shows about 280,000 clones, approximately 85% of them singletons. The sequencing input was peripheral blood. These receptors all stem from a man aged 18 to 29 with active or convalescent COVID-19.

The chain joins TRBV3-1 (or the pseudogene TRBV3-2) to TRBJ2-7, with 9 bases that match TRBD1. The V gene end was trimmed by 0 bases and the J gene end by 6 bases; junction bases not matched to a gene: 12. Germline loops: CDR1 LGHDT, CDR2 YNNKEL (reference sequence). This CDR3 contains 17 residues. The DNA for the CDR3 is TGTGCCAGCAGCCAAGATTTTTACAGGGACAGGGAGATCGAGCAGTACTTC. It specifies CASSQDFYRDREIEQYF.

CDR3 region: CASSWRGRGDTEAFF. The CDR3 DNA sequence: TGTGCCAGTAGTTGGCGGGGGAGGGGAGACACTGAAGCTTTCTTT. The gene calls are TRBV19 and TRBJ1-1, with a possible D match to TRBD1 (5 bases). This CDR3 has 15 amino acids. V was cut by 5 bases and J by 3 bases, with 16 bases left in between. Germline CDR1 is LNHDA and CDR2 is SQIVND (reference sequence).

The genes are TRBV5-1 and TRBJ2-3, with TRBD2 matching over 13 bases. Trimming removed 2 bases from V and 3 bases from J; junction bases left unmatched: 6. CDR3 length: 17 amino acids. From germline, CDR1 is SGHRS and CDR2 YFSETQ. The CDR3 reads CASSFRLAGGETDTQYF. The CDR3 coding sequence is TGCGCCAGCAGCTTCCGACTAGCGGGGGGTGAGACAGATACGCAGTATTTT.

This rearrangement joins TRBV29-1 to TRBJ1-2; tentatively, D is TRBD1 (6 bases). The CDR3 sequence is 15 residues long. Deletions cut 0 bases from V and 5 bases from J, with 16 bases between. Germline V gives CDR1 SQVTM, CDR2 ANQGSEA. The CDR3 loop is CSVEDPSGGAYGYTF. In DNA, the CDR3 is TGCAGCGTTGAAGATCCCTCTGGGGGGGCGTATGGCTACACCTTC.

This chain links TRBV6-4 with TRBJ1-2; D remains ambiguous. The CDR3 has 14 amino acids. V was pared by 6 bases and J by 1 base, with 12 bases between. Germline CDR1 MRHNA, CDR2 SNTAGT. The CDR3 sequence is CASRSPVFNYGYTF. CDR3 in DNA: TGTGCCAGCAGATCGCCAGTTTTTAACTATGGCTACACCTTC.

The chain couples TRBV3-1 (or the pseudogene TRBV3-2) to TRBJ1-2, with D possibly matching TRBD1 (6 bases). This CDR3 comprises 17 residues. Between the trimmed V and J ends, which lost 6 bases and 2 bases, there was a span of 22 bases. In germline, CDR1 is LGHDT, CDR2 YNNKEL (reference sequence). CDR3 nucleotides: TGTGCCAGCAGACCCACCCGGATCCAGGGGCCAAACTATGGCTACACCTTC. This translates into CASRPTRIQGPNYGYTF.

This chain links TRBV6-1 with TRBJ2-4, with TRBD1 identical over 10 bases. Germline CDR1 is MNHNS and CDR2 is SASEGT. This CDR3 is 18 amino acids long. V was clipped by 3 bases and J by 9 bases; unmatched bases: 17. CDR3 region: CASSDRVHGTGVRGIQYF. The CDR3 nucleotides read TGTGCCAGCAGTGATCGGGTCCACGGGACAGGGGTTAGGGGCATTCAGTACTTC.

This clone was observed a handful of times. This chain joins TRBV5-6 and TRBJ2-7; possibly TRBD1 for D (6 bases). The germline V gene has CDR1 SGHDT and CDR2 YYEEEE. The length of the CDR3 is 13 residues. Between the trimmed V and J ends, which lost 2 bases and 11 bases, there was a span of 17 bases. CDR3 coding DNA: TGTGCCAGCAGCTTACGGACAGTAATACAGAAGTACTTC. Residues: CASSLRTVIQKYF.

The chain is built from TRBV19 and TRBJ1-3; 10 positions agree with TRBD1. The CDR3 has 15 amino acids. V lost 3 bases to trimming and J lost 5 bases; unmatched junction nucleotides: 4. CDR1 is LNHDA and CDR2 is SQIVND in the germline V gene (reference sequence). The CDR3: CASSMPGQGRNTIYF. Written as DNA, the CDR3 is TGTGCCAGTAGTATGCCGGGACAGGGGAGAAACACCATATATTTT.

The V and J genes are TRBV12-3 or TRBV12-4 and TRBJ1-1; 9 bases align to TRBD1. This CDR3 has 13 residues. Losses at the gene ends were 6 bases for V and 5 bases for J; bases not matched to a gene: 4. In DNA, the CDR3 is TGTGCCAGCAGGGGACAGGGTAGGACTGAAGCTTTCTTT. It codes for CASRGQGRTEAFF.

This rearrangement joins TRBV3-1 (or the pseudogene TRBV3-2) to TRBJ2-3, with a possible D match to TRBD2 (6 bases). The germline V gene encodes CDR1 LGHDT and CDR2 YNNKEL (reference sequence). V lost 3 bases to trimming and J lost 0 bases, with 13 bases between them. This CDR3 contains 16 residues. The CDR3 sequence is CASSQIRDLSTDTQYF. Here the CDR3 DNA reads TGTGCCAGCAGCCAGATCCGGGACTTGAGCACAGATACGCAGTATTTT.

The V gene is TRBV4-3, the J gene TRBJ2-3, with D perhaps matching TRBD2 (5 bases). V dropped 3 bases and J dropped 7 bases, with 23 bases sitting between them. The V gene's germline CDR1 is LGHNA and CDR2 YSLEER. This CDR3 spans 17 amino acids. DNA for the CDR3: TGCGCCAGCAGCCATAAAACGTCCCCGGGATACGATAATACGCAGTATTTT. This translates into CASSHKTSPGYDNTQYF.

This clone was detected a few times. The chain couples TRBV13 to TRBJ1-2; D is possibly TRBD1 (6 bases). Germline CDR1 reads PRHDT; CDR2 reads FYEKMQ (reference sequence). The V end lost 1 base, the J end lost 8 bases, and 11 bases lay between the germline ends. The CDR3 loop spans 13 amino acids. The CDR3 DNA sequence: TGTGCCAGCAGCTTAGTCGCACAGGGCGGCTACACCTTC. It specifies CASSLVAQGGYTF.

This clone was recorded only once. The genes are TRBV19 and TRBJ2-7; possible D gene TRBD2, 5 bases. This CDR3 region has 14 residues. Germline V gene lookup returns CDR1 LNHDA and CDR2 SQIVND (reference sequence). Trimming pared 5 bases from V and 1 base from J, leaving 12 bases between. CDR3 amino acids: CASSDIGDSYEQYF. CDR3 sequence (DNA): TGTGCCAGTAGTGACATCGGGGATTCCTACGAGCAGTACTTC.

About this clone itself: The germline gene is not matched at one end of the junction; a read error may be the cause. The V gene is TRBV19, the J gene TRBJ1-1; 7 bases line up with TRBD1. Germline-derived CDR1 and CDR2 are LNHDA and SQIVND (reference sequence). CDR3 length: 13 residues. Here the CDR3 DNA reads TGTGCCAGTAGTGTAGACAGGGACACTGAAGCTTTCTTT. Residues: CASSVDRDTEAFF.

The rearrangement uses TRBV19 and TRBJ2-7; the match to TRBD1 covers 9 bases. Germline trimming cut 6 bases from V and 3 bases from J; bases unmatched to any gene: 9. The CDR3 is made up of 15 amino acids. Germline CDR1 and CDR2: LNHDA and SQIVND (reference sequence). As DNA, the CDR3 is TGTGCCAGTAGCGACGACGGGACAGGGCACTACGAGCAGTACTTC. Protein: CASSDDGTGHYEQYF.

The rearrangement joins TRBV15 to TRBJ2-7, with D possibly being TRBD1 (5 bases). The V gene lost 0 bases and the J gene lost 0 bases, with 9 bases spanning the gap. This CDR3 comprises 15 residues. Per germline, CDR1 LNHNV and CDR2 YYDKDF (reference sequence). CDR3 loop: CATSRDLTDSYEQYF. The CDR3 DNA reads TGTGCCACCAGCAGAGACCTGACAGACTCCTACGAGCAGTACTTC.

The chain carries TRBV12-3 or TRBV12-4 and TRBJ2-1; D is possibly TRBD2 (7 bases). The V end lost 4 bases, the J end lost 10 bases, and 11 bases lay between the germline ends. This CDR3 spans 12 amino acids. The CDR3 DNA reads TGTGCCAGCAGTTCGACGGGGGGCGAGCAGTTCTTC. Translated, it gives CASSSTGGEQFF.

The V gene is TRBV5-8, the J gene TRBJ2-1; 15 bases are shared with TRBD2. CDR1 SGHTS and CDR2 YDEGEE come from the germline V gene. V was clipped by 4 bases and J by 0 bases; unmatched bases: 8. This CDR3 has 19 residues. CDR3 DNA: TGTGCCAGCAGCGCCGGCGGACTAGCGGGGGGGTACTCCTACAATGAGCAGTTCTTC. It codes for CASSAGGLAGGYSYNEQFF.

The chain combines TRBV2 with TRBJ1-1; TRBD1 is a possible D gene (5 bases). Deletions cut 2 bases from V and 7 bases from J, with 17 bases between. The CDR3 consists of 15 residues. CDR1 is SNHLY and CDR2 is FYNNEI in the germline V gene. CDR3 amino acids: CASSEYGAGGIEAFF. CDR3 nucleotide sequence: TGTGCCAGCAGTGAATACGGGGCGGGAGGGATTGAAGCTTTCTTT.

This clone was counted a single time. The CDR3 here is CASSSEGNTEAFF. The CDR3 nucleotides read TGTGCCAGCAGCTCCGAGGGGAACACTGAAGCTTTCTTT. V and J are TRBV11-2 and TRBJ1-1; D remains ambiguous. This CDR3 has 13 residues. The germline CDR1 and CDR2 sequences are SGHAT and FQNNGV. With 4 bases removed from V and 1 base from J, the gap between germline ends came to 7 bases.